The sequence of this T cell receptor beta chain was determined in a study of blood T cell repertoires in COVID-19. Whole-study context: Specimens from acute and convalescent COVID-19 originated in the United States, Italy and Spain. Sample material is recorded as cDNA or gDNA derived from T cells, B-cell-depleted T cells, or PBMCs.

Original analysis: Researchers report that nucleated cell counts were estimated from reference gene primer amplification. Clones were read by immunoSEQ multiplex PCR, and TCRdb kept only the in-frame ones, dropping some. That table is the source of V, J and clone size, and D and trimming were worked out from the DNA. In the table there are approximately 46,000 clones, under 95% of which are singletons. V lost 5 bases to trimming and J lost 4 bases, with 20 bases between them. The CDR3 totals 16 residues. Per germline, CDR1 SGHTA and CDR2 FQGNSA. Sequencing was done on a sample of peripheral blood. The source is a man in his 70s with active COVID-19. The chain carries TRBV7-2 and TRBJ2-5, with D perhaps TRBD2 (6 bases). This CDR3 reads CASSDTASEDRETQYF. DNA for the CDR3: TGTGCCAGCAGCGACACCGCTAGCGAGGACCGAGAGACCCAGTACTTC.